Listed below are T cell receptor beta chains from one sample, sequenced in a study of T cell responses to AZD1222 COVID-19 vaccine. Only in-frame clones appear in the TCRdb table, and some are missing; sequencing was by immunoSEQ multiplex PCR. Of approximately 200,000 clones in the sample, 94% are singletons; the top ten hold roughly a tenth. The specimen comprised peripheral blood, sampled on day 0 of AZD1222 vaccination. Source of these receptors: an adult in good health. The CDR3 runs from the conserved cysteine through the conserved F or W. Each record gives: clone size, J gene, CDR3 length, D gene, V gene, CDR3 DNA, CDR3 protein. D genes are given only for firm matches. The size of a clone is reported for some rows only, either as once, few or many, or as a class for expanded clones.

clone size: .
J gene: TRBJ2-7
CDR3 length: 9
D gene: .
V gene: TRBV20-1
CDR3 DNA: TGCAGTGCCGGCTACGAGCAGTACTTC
CDR3 protein: CSAGYEQYF

clone size: .
J gene: TRBJ1-1
CDR3 length: 16
D gene: TRBD1
V gene: TRBV6-6
CDR3 DNA: TGTGCCAGCAGTCGTACAGGGGAGGGAATGAACACTGAAGCTTTCTTT
CDR3 protein: CASSRTGEGMNTEAFF

clone size: .
J gene: TRBJ1-1
CDR3 length: 16
D gene: .
V gene: TRBV7-8
CDR3 DNA: TGTGCCAGCAGCTTAACTCTCCCCGGACCCGGCACTGAAGCTTTCTTT
CDR3 protein: CASSLTLPGPGTEAFF

clone size: .
J gene: TRBJ2-3
CDR3 length: 14
D gene: TRBD2
V gene: TRBV7-6
CDR3 DNA: TGTGCCAGCAGCAGGACTAGCGGGAGGGATACGCAGTATTTT
CDR3 protein: CASSRTSGRDTQYF

clone size: .
J gene: TRBJ1-5
CDR3 length: 13
D gene: TRBD1
V gene: TRBV20-1
CDR3 DNA: TGCAGTGCTAGTGCAGGGGGCCCTCAGCCCCAGCATTTT
CDR3 protein: CSASAGGPQPQHF

clone size: .
J gene: TRBJ2-1
CDR3 length: 20
D gene: .
V gene: TRBV7-6
CDR3 DNA: TGTGCCAGCAGCTTAGTGGTTGAAACGGTGGTGATGAGCTCCTACAATGAGCAGTTCTTC
CDR3 protein: CASSLVVETVVMSSYNEQFF

clone size: .
J gene: TRBJ2-5
CDR3 length: 13
D gene: TRBD2
V gene: TRBV24-1
CDR3 DNA: TGTGCCACTTCACTAGCGGGGGGAGAGACCCAGTACTTC
CDR3 protein: CATSLAGGETQYF

clone size: .
J gene: TRBJ2-3
CDR3 length: 13
D gene: .
V gene: TRBV30
CDR3 DNA: TGTGCCTGGAGTGCTATCCTCACAGATACGCAGTATTTT
CDR3 protein: CAWSAILTDTQYF

clone size: .
J gene: TRBJ2-6
CDR3 length: 17
D gene: TRBD1
V gene: TRBV9
CDR3 DNA: TGTGCCAGCAGCGCACAGGGGGCGGGAAGCGGGGCCAACGTCCTGACTTTC
CDR3 protein: CASSAQGAGSGANVLTF

clone size: .
J gene: TRBJ2-1
CDR3 length: 14
D gene: .
V gene: TRBV7-9
CDR3 DNA: TGTGCCAGCAGCTTAGTCGGAGGGGGAAATGAGCAGTTCTTC
CDR3 protein: CASSLVGGGNEQFF

clone size: .
J gene: TRBJ2-2
CDR3 length: 13
D gene: .
V gene: TRBV5-1
CDR3 DNA: TGCGCCAGCAGCTTGGACCACACCGGGGAGCTGTTTTTT
CDR3 protein: CASSLDHTGELFF

clone size: .
J gene: TRBJ1-6
CDR3 length: 16
D gene: .
V gene: TRBV11-2
CDR3 DNA: TGTGCCAGCAGCCCGAGGACCGCAGGCGGCTATTCACCCCTCCACTTT
CDR3 protein: CASSPRTAGGYSPLHF

clone size: .
J gene: TRBJ2-7
CDR3 length: 13
D gene: .
V gene: TRBV29-1
CDR3 DNA: TGCAGCGCCCGGGGGGACAGCCCCTACGAGCAGTACTTC
CDR3 protein: CSARGDSPYEQYF

clone size: .
J gene: TRBJ1-3
CDR3 length: 16
D gene: TRBD1
V gene: TRBV3-1/TRBV3-2
CDR3 DNA: TGTGCCAGCAGCCGTTACGGGACAGGGACTGGAAACACCATATATTTT
CDR3 protein: CASSRYGTGTGNTIYF

clone size: .
J gene: TRBJ1-2
CDR3 length: 16
D gene: .
V gene: TRBV6-1
CDR3 DNA: TGTGCCAGCAGTGTAAAGACCGATTCAGCTAACTATGGCTACACCTTC
CDR3 protein: CASSVKTDSANYGYTF

clone size: .
J gene: TRBJ2-1
CDR3 length: 13
D gene: .
V gene: TRBV27
CDR3 DNA: TGTGCCAGCAGTTTAAACGGTTACAATGAGCAGTTCTTC
CDR3 protein: CASSLNGYNEQFF

clone size: .
J gene: TRBJ2-7
CDR3 length: 12
D gene: TRBD1
V gene: TRBV5-1
CDR3 DNA: TGCGCCAGCAAGGCTTTGACAGGGCTAGAGTACTTC
CDR3 protein: CASKALTGLEYF

clone size: .
J gene: TRBJ2-5
CDR3 length: 16
D gene: TRBD2
V gene: TRBV9
CDR3 DNA: TGTGCCAGCAGCGTAGTCGGTAGCGGGAGTGCAGAGACCCAGTACTTC
CDR3 protein: CASSVVGSGSAETQYF

clone size: .
J gene: TRBJ2-1
CDR3 length: 16
D gene: .
V gene: TRBV19
CDR3 DNA: TGTGCCAGTAGTATAGGAGGGACTTTCTCCTACAATGAGCAGTTCTTC
CDR3 protein: CASSIGGTFSYNEQFF

clone size: .
J gene: TRBJ1-4
CDR3 length: 13
D gene: TRBD1
V gene: TRBV12-3/TRBV12-4
CDR3 DNA: TGTGCCAGCAGTTCACAGGGGCCGGGAAGGCTGTTTTTT
CDR3 protein: CASSSQGPGRLFF

clone size: .
J gene: TRBJ1-2
CDR3 length: 13
D gene: TRBD1
V gene: TRBV29-1
CDR3 DNA: TGCAGCGTCAATACAGGGGATGTGGGTGGCTACACCTTC
CDR3 protein: CSVNTGDVGGYTF

clone size: .
J gene: TRBJ1-2
CDR3 length: 11
D gene: .
V gene: TRBV27
CDR3 DNA: TGTGCCAGCAGTTTCTCCTATGGCTACACCTTC
CDR3 protein: CASSFSYGYTF

clone size: .
J gene: TRBJ1-1
CDR3 length: 13
D gene: .
V gene: TRBV29-1
CDR3 DNA: TGCAGCGTTGCACAGGGAATGAACACTGAAGCTTTCTTT
CDR3 protein: CSVAQGMNTEAFF

clone size: .
J gene: TRBJ2-2
CDR3 length: 14
D gene: TRBD2
V gene: TRBV11-2
CDR3 DNA: TGTGCCAGCAGCTTATTAGCGGGGGTCGGGGAGCTGTTTTTT
CDR3 protein: CASSLLAGVGELFF

clone size: .
J gene: TRBJ2-1
CDR3 length: 17
D gene: TRBD1
V gene: TRBV7-9
CDR3 DNA: TGTGCCAGCAGCCCGATCCTAGCCGGGACAGGCTACAATGAGCAGTTCTTC
CDR3 protein: CASSPILAGTGYNEQFF

clone size: .
J gene: TRBJ1-4
CDR3 length: 21
D gene: .
V gene: TRBV10-1
CDR3 DNA: TGCGCCAGCAGTGAGTCTGACACCCCCCCCGGGACAATGGTGACTAATGAAAAACTGTTTTTT
CDR3 protein: CASSESDTPPGTMVTNEKLFF

clone size: .
J gene: TRBJ2-5
CDR3 length: 15
D gene: .
V gene: TRBV13
CDR3 DNA: TGTGCCAGCAGCTTAGGCGCCCCAAACCAAGAGACCCAGTACTTC
CDR3 protein: CASSLGAPNQETQYF

clone size: .
J gene: TRBJ2-7
CDR3 length: 16
D gene: .
V gene: TRBV4-3
CDR3 DNA: TGCGCCAGCAGCCAAGAGTTGCGGCCCTCCTCCTACGAGCAGTACTTC
CDR3 protein: CASSQELRPSSYEQYF

clone size: .
J gene: TRBJ1-6
CDR3 length: 15
D gene: .
V gene: TRBV5-6
CDR3 DNA: TGTGCCAGCAGCTTCGGGGGCTCCTATAATTCACCCCTCCACTTT
CDR3 protein: CASSFGGSYNSPLHF

clone size: .
J gene: TRBJ2-1
CDR3 length: 15
D gene: .
V gene: TRBV5-8
CDR3 DNA: TGTGCCAGCAGTACTAGGAAACACTCCTACAATGAGCAGTTCTTC
CDR3 protein: CASSTRKHSYNEQFF

clone size: .
J gene: TRBJ1-4
CDR3 length: 16
D gene: TRBD1
V gene: TRBV3-1/TRBV3-2
CDR3 DNA: TGTGCCAGCAGCCAAGCGACTGGACAGGCGAGGAAAAAACTGTTTTTT
CDR3 protein: CASSQATGQARKKLFF

clone size: .
J gene: TRBJ2-6
CDR3 length: 12
D gene: .
V gene: TRBV5-1
CDR3 DNA: TGCGCCAGCAGCTGGGGACCCAACGTCCTGACTTTC
CDR3 protein: CASSWGPNVLTF

clone size: once
J gene: TRBJ2-2
CDR3 length: 14
D gene: .
V gene: TRBV7-9
CDR3 DNA: TGTGCCAGCAGGTTCCCAGACAACACCGGGGAGCTGTTTTTT
CDR3 protein: CASRFPDNTGELFF

clone size: .
J gene: TRBJ2-7
CDR3 length: 15
D gene: TRBD1
V gene: TRBV19
CDR3 DNA: TGTGCCAGTAGTATACGGGGATCCAGGGGGTACGAGCAGTACTTC
CDR3 protein: CASSIRGSRGYEQYF

clone size: .
J gene: TRBJ2-7
CDR3 length: 14
D gene: .
V gene: TRBV7-9
CDR3 DNA: TGTGCCAGCAGCTTAGAGAGCAGGGCCTACGAGCAGTACTTC
CDR3 protein: CASSLESRAYEQYF

clone size: .
J gene: TRBJ2-3
CDR3 length: 14
D gene: .
V gene: TRBV25-1
CDR3 DNA: TGTGCCAGCAGTGAATATACAGGTGGGGATACGCAGTATTTT
CDR3 protein: CASSEYTGGDTQYF

clone size: .
J gene: TRBJ2-7
CDR3 length: 14
D gene: .
V gene: TRBV4-2
CDR3 DNA: TGTGCCAGCAGCCAAGAGCTTGCAGGGAACGAGCAGTACTTC
CDR3 protein: CASSQELAGNEQYF

clone size: once
J gene: TRBJ2-5
CDR3 length: 20
D gene: TRBD2
V gene: TRBV4-2
CDR3 DNA: TGTGCCAGCAGCCAAGACCTTGGGACTAGCGGGAGTTTGATAAAAGAGACCCAGTACTTC
CDR3 protein: CASSQDLGTSGSLIKETQYF

clone size: .
J gene: TRBJ1-6
CDR3 length: 15
D gene: .
V gene: TRBV5-4
CDR3 DNA: TGTGCCAGCACCACTTGGTCAGGTTCAAATTCACCCCTCCACTTT
CDR3 protein: CASTTWSGSNSPLHF

clone size: .
J gene: TRBJ1-1
CDR3 length: 15
D gene: .
V gene: TRBV7-9
CDR3 DNA: TGTGCCAGCAGCTTAAACTTACACGGGAACACTGAAGCTTTCTTT
CDR3 protein: CASSLNLHGNTEAFF

clone size: .
J gene: TRBJ1-6
CDR3 length: 13
D gene: .
V gene: TRBV30
CDR3 DNA: TGTGCCTGGAGAAGTATGGATAATTCACCCCTCCACTTT
CDR3 protein: CAWRSMDNSPLHF

clone size: .
J gene: TRBJ2-2
CDR3 length: 19
D gene: TRBD1
V gene: TRBV7-9
CDR3 DNA: TGTGCCAGCAGCTTAGTTGGGGACAGCCCTTCGGTGGGCACCGGGGAGCTGTTTTTT
CDR3 protein: CASSLVGDSPSVGTGELFF

clone size: .
J gene: TRBJ2-3
CDR3 length: 15
D gene: TRBD1
V gene: TRBV7-3
CDR3 DNA: TGTGCCAGCCGAGCGACAGGGGGCGCGTCAGATACGCAGTATTTT
CDR3 protein: CASRATGGASDTQYF

clone size: .
J gene: TRBJ2-7
CDR3 length: 14
D gene: TRBD1
V gene: TRBV19
CDR3 DNA: TGTGCCAGTAGTATGGGACAGGGTTCTGGGGAGCAGTACTTC
CDR3 protein: CASSMGQGSGEQYF

clone size: once
J gene: TRBJ1-4
CDR3 length: 16
D gene: TRBD1
V gene: TRBV18
CDR3 DNA: TGTGCCAGCTCACCGATTCAGGACAGGGGGCTTGAAAAACTGTTTTTT
CDR3 protein: CASSPIQDRGLEKLFF

clone size: .
J gene: TRBJ1-4
CDR3 length: 13
D gene: .
V gene: TRBV23-1
CDR3 DNA: TGCGCCAGCAGTCAATCGAAGGGTGAAAAACTGTTTTTT
CDR3 protein: CASSQSKGEKLFF

clone size: .
J gene: TRBJ1-2
CDR3 length: 14
D gene: .
V gene: TRBV4-3
CDR3 DNA: TGCGCCAGCAGCCAAGGCGTCCCTCTTTATGGCTACACCTTC
CDR3 protein: CASSQGVPLYGYTF

clone size: .
J gene: TRBJ1-2
CDR3 length: 12
D gene: .
V gene: TRBV27
CDR3 DNA: TGTGCCAGCAGGGGACAAAACTATGGCTACACCTTC
CDR3 protein: CASRGQNYGYTF

clone size: .
J gene: TRBJ2-1
CDR3 length: 18
D gene: TRBD2
V gene: TRBV29-1
CDR3 DNA: TGCAGCGTTGACCCGGGACTAGCGGGAGGGCTTTCCTACAATGAGCAGTTCTTC
CDR3 protein: CSVDPGLAGGLSYNEQFF

clone size: few
J gene: TRBJ2-2
CDR3 length: 15
D gene: .
V gene: TRBV4-3
CDR3 DNA: TGCGCCAGCAGCCAAAACTTGGACGACACCGGGGAGCTGTTTTTT
CDR3 protein: CASSQNLDDTGELFF